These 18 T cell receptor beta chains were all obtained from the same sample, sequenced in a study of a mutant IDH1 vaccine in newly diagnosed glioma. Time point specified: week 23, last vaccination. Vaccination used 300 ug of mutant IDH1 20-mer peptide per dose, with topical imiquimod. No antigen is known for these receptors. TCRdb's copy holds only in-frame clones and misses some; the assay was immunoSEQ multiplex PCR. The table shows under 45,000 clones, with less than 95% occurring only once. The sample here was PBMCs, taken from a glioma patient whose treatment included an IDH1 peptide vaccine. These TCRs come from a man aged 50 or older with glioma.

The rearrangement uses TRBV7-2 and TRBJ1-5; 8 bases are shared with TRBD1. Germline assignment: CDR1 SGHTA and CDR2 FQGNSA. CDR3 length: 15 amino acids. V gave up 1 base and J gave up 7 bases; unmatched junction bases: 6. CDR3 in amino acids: CASSLEDRAGQPQHF. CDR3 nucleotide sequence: TGTGCCAGCAGCTTAGAGGACAGGGCTGGACAGCCCCAGCATTTT.

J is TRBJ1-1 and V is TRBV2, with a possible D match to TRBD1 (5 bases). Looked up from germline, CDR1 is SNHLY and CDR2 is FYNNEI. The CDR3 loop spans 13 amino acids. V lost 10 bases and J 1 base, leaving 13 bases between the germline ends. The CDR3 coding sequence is TGTGCCAAGAGTTCTGACAGGAACACTGAAGCTTTCTTT. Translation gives CAKSSDRNTEAFF. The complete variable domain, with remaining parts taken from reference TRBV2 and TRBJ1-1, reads EPEVTQTPSHQVTQMGQEVILRCVPISNHLYFYWYRQILGQKVEFLVSFYNNEISEKSEIFDDQFSVERPDGSNFTLKIRSTKLEDSAMYFCAKSSDRNTEAFFGQGTRLTVV.

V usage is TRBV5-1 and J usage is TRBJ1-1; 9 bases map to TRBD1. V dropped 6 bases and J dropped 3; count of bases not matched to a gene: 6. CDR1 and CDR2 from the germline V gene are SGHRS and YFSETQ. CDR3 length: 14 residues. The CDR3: CASTTGGAYTEAFF. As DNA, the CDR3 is TGCGCCAGCACTACAGGGGGCGCCTACACTGAAGCTTTCTTT.

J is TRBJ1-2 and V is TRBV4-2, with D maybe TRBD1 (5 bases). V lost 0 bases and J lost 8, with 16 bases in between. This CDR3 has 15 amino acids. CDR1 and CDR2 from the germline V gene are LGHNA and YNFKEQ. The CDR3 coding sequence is TGTGCCAGCAGCCAAGAATATAAAGGGGCCCACGGCTACACCTTC. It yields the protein CASSQEYKGAHGYTF.

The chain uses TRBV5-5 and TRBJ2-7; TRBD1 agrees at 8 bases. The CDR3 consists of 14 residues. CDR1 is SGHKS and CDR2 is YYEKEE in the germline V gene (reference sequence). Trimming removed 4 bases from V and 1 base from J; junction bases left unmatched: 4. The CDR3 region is CASSPGTGSYEQYF. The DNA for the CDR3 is TGTGCCAGCAGCCCCGGGACAGGATCCTACGAGCAGTACTTC.

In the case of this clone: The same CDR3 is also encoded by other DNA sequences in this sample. The CDR3 DNA sequence: TGCGCCAGCAGCGTCTCTGGAACCGGGGAGCTGTTTTTT. Translated, it gives CASSVSGTGELFF. This rearrangement joins TRBV5-1 to TRBJ2-2; the D is unclear. The germline V and J ends were trimmed by 4 bases and 5 bases, with 9 bases remaining between them. The CDR3 totals 13 residues. The germline V gene encodes CDR1 SGHRS and CDR2 YFSETQ. The variable domain in full, completed from reference TRBV5-1 and TRBJ2-2, reads KAGVTQTPRYLIKTRGQQVTLSCSPISGHRSVSWYQQTPGQGLQFLFEYFSETQRNKGNFPGRFSGRQFSNSRSEMNVSTLELGDSALYLCASSVSGTGELFFGEGSRLTVL.

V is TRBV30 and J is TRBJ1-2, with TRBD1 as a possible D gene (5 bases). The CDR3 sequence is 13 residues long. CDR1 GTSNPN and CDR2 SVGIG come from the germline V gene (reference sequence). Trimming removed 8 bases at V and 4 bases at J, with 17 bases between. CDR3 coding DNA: TGTGCCCTTTGGACGGACACGGTCTATGGCTACACCTTC. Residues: CALWTDTVYGYTF.

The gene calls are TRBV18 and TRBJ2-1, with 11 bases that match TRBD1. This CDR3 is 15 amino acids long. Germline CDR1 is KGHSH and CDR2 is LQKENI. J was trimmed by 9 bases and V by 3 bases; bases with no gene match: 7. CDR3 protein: CASSPGTGGLFEQFF. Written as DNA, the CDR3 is TGTGCCAGCTCACCTGGGACAGGGGGGCTCTTTGAGCAGTTCTTC. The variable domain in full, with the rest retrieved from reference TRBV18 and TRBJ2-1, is NAGVMQNPRHLVRRRGQEARLRCSPMKGHSHVYWYRQLPEEGLKFMVYLQKENIIDESGMPKERFSAEFPKEGPSILRIQQVVRGDSAAYFCASSPGTGGLFEQFFGPGTRLTVL.

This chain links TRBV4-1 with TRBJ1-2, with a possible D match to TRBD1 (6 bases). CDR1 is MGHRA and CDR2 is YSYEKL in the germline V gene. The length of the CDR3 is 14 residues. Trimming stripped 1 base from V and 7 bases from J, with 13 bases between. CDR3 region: CASSQVAQGGGYTF. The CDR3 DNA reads TGCGCCAGCAGCCAAGTGGCCCAAGGGGGTGGCTACACCTTC.

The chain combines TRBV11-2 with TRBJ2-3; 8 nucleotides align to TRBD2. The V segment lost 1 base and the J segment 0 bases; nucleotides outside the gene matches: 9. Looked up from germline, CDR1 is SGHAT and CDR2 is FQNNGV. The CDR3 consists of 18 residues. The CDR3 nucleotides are TGTGCCAGCAGCTTAGGATACGCTAGCGGGCGGAGCACAGATACGCAGTATTTT. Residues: CASSLGYASGRSTDTQYF. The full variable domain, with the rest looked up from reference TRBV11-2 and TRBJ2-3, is EAGVAQSPRYKIIEKRQSVAFWCNPISGHATLYWYQQILGQGPKLLIQFQNNGVVDDSQLPKDRFSAERLKGVDSTLKIQPAKLEDSAVYLCASSLGYASGRSTDTQYFGPGTRLTVL.

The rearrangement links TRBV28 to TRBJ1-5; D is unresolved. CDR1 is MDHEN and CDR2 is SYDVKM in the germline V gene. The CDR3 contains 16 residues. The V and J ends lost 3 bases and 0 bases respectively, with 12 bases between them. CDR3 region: CASSFWVGDSNQPQHF. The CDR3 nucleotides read TGTGCCAGCAGTTTTTGGGTGGGTGATAGCAATCAGCCCCAGCATTTT.

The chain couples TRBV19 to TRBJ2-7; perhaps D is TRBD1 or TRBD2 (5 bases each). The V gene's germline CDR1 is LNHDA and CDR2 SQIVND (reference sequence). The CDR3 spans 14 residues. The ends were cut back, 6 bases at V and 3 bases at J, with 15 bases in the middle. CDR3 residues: CASRLRDGYYEQYF. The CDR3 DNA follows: TGTGCCAGTAGACTCCGGGACGGATACTACGAGCAGTACTTC.

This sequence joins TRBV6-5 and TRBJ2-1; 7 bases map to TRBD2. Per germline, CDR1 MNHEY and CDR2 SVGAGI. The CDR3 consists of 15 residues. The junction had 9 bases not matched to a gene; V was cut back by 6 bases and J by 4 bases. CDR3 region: CASRGSGVIYNEQFF. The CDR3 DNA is TGTGCCAGCAGAGGGAGCGGGGTAATTTACAATGAGCAGTTCTTC.

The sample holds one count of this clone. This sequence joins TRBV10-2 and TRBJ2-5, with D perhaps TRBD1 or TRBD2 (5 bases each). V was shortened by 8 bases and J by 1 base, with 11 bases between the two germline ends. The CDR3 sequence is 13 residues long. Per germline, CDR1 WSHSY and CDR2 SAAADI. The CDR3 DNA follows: TGCGCCAGCGGGGCCACTAGCCAAGAGACCCAGTACTTC. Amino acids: CASGATSQETQYF.

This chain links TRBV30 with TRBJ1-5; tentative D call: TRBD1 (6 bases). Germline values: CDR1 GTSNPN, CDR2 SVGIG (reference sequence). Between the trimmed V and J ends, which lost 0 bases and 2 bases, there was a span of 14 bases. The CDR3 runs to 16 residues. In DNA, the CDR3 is TGTGCCTGGAGTGTAGGGGGGTTATACGGCAATCAGCCCCAGCATTTT. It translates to CAWSVGGLYGNQPQHF.

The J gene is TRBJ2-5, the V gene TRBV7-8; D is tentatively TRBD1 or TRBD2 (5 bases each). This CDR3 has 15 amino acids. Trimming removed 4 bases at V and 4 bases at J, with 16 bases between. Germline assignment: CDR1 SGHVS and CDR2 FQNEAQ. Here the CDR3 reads CASSWWDRGLETQYF. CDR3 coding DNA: TGTGCCAGCAGCTGGTGGGACCGAGGGTTAGAGACCCAGTACTTC.

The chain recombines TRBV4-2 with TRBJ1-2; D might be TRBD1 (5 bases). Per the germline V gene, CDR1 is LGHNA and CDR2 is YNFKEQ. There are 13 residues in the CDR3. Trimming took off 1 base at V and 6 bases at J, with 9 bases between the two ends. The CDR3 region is CASSQVGEDGYTF. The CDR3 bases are TGTGCCAGCAGCCAAGTAGGGGAAGATGGCTACACCTTC.

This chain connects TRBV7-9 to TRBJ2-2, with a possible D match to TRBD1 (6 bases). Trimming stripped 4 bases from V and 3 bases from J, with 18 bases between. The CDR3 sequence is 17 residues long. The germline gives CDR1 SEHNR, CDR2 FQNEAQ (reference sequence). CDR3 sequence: CASSSGPGQRDTGELFF. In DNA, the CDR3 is TGTGCCAGCAGCTCCGGACCGGGACAACGGGACACCGGGGAGCTGTTTTTT.